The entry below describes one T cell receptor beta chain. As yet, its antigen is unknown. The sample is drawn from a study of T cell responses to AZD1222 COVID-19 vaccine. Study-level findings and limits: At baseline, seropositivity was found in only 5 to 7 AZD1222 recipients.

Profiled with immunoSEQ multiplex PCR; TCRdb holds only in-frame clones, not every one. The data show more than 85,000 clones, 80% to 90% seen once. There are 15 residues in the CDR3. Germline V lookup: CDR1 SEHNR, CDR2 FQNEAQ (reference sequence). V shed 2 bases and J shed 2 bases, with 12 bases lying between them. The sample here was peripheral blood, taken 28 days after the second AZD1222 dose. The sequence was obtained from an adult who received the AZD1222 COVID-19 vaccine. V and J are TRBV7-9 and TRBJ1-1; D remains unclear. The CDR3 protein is CASSLNLRENTEAFF. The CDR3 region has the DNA TGTGCCAGCAGCTTAAACCTGCGGGAAAACACTGAAGCTTTCTTT.